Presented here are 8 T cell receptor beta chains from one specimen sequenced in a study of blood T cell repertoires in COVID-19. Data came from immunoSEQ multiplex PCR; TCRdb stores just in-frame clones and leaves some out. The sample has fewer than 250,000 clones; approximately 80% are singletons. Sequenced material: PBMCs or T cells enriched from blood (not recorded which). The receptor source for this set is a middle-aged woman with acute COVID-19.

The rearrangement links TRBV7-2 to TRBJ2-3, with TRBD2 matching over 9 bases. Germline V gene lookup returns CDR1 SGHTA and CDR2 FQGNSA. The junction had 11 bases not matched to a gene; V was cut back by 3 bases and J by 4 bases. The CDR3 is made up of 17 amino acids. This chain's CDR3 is CASSFSGGRGGADTQYF. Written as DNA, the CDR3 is TGTGCCAGCAGCTTCAGCGGGGGGCGGGGTGGGGCAGATACGCAGTATTTT.

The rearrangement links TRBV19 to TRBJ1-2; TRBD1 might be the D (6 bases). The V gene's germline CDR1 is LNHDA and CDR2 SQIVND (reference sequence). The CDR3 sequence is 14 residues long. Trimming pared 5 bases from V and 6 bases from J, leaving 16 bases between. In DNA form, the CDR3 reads TGTGCCAGTAGTGTTTCAGGACAGTTGAATGGCTACACCTTC. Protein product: CASSVSGQLNGYTF.

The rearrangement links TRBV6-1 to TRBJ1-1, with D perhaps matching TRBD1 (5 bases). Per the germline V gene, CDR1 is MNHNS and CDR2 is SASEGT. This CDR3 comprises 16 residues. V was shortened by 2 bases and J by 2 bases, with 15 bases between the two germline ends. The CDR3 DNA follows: TGTGCCAGCAGTGAAAGCGGGCGACAGCGTAACACTGAAGCTTTCTTT. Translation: CASSESGRQRNTEAFF.

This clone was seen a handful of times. CDR3 region: CASSWETQHF. CDR3 DNA: TGTGCCAGCAGCTGGGAGACCCAGCATTTT. The rearrangement uses TRBV28 and TRBJ1-5; no reliable D call. V lost 6 bases to trimming and J lost 11 bases, with 8 bases between them. The CDR3 totals 10 residues. Germline assignment: CDR1 MDHEN and CDR2 SYDVKM.

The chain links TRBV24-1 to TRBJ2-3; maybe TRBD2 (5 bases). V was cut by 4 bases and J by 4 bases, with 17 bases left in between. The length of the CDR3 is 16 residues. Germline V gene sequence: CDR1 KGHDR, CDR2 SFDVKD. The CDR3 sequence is CATSDPVGFGADTQYF. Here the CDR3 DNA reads TGTGCCACCAGTGACCCCGTGGGGTTCGGGGCAGATACGCAGTATTTT.

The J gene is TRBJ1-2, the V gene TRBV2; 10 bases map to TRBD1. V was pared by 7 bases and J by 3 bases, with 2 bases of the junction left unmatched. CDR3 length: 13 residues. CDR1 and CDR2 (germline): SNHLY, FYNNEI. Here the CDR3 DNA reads TGTGCCAGCATGACAGGGGGCGACTATGGCTACACCTTC. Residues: CASMTGGDYGYTF.

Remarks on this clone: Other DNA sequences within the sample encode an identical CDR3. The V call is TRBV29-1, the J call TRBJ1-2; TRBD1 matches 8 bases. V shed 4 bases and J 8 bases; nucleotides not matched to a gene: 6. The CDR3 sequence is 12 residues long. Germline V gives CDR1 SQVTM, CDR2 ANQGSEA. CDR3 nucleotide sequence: TGCAGCGTTGGAGACAGGGGTGGAGGCTACACCTTC. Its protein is CSVGDRGGGYTF.

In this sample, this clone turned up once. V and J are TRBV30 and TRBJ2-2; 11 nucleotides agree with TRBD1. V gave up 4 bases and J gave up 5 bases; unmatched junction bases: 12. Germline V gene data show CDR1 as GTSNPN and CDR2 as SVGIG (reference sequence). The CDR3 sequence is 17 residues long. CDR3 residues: CAWMQDRGLQGTGELFF. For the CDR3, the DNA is TGTGCCTGGATGCAGGACAGGGGGCTTCAAGGTACCGGGGAGCTGTTTTTT.